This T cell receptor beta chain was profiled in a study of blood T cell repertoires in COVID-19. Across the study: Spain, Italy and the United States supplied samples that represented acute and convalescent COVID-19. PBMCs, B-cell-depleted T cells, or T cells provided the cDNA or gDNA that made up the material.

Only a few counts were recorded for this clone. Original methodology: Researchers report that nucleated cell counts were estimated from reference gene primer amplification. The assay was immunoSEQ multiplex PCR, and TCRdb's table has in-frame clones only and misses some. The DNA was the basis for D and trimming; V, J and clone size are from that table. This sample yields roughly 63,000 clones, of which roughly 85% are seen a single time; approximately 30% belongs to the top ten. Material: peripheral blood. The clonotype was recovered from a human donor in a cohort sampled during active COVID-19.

The CDR3 region has the DNA TGTGCCAGCAGGGCCGGGCGGGGGAATCAGCCCCAGCATTTT. Amino acid sequence: CASRAGRGNQPQHF. The chain joins TRBV6-5 to TRBJ1-5, with TRBD1 as a possible D gene (5 bases). V was cut by 6 bases and J by 4 bases, with 13 bases left in between. The CDR3 is made up of 14 amino acids. CDR1 and CDR2 (germline): MNHEY, SVGAGI.